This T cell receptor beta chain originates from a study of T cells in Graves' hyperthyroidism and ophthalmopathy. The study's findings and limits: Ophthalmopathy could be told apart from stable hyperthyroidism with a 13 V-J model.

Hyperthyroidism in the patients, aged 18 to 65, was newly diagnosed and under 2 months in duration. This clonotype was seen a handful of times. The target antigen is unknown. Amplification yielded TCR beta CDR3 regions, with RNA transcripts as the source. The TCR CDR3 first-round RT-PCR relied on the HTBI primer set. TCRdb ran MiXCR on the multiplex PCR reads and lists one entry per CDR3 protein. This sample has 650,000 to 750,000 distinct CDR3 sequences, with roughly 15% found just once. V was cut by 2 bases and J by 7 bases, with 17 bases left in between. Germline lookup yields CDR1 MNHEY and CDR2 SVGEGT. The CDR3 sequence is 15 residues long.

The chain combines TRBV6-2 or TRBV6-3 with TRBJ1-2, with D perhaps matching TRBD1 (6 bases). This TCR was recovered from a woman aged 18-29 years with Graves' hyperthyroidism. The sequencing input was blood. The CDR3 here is CASSYTEGGTFGYTF. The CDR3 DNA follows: TGTGCCAGCAGTTACACCGAAGGGGGAACTTTTGGCTACACCTTC.